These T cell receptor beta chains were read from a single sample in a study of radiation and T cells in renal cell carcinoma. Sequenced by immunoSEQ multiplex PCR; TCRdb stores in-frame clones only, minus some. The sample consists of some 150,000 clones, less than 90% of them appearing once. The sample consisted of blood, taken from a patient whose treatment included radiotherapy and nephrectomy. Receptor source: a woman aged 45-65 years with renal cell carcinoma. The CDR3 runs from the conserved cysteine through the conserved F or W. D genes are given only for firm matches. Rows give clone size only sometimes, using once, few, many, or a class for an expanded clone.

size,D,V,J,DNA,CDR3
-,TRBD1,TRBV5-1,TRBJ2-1,TGCGCCAGCAGTCCAGCCACCGGGACAGGGGAATACAATGAGCAGTTCTTC,CASSPATGTGEYNEQFF
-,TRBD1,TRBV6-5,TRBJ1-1,TGTGCCAGCAATTACAGGGGGCAGACTGAAGCTTTCTTT,CASNYRGQTEAFF
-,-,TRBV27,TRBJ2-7,TGTGCCAGCACACAGGGTTTCTCCTACGAGCAGTACTTC,CASTQGFSYEQYF
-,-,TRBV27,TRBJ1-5,TGTGCCAGCAGTCTTACGGGAATGCCCCAGCATTTT,CASSLTGMPQHF
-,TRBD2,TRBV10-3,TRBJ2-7,TGTGCCATCAGTGTCCGGGGGGGCGACGAGCAGTACTTC,CAISVRGGDEQYF
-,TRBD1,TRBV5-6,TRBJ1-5,TGTGCCAGCAGCCTACAAAGACAGGGGGCTGATCAGCCCCAGCATTTT,CASSLQRQGADQPQHF
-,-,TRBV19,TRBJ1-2,TGTGCCAGTAGTTCCGCCGGGGATCTGCGCAGGGTTTATGGCTACACCTTC,CASSSAGDLRRVYGYTF
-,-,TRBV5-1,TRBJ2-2,TGCGCCAGCAGTATTTCGGGGGCTAAGAACACCGGGGAGCTGTTTTTT,CASSISGAKNTGELFF
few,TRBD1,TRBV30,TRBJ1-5,TGTGCCAGTGGACAGGGAGGCAATCAGCCCCAGCATTTT,CASGQGGNQPQHF
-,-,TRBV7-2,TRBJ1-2,TGTGCCAGCAGCTTAGCCGTCTCCCTCACCTTC,CASSLAVSLTF
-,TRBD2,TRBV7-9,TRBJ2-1,TGTGCCAGCAGCGCGAGACTAGCGGGAGGTGTTAGAAATGAGCAGTTCTTC,CASSARLAGGVRNEQFF
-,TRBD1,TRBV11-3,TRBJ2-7,TGTGCCAGCAGCATGACAGGGGGAAGCTACGAGCAGTACTTC,CASSMTGGSYEQYF
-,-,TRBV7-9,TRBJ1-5,TGTGCCAGCAGCTTATCAGGGCTAGACCAGCCCCAGCATTTT,CASSLSGLDQPQHF
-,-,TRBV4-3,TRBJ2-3,TGCGCCAGCAGCCTCGGGGATACAGATACGCAGTATTTT,CASSLGDTDTQYF